The following is a TCR beta chain sequence with its context. The antigen remains unidentified. This sample stems from a study of post-analysis software for immune sequencing data. Study summary: Multiple sclerosis in the patients followed relapsing-remitting, secondary progressive and progressive-relapsing courses. Study findings and constraints: There were five TRBV segments more frequent in patients than controls, and TRBV5-6, TRBV5-1 and TRBV20-1 were among them.

Looked up from germline, CDR1 is SQVTM and CDR2 is ANQGSEA. This CDR3 region has 16 residues. Trimming took 1 base from V and 1 from J, leaving 11 bases between them. TCR beta cDNA libraries included unique molecular identifiers. Hundreds of thousands of cDNA molecules came from around 0.96 to 9.9 million T cells. TCRdb processed the PCR reads anew with MiXCR; each CDR3 protein has one entry. The sample holds 450,000 or so distinct CDR3 sequences, roughly 45% seen once. The chain has TRBV29-1 and TRBJ2-6; unclear D gene. The TCR sequence derives from a girl between 5 and 17 years old with multiple sclerosis. Material for sequencing was blood. CDR3 coding DNA: TGCAGCGTTGAAGCGCGGATGGGGTCTGGGGCCAACGTCCTGACTTTC. Encoded protein: CSVEARMGSGANVLTF.